This T cell receptor (beta chain) derives from a study of blood T cell repertoires in COVID-19. Study-wide background: The samples span acute and convalescent COVID-19 from the United States, Italy and Spain. The cDNA or gDNA used as material had been derived from T cells, B-cell-depleted T cells, or PBMCs.

Clones were read by immunoSEQ multiplex PCR, and TCRdb kept only the in-frame ones, dropping some. The sample has roughly 230,000 clones, approximately 89% seen once. CDR1 and CDR2 (germline): SGHTA, FQGNSA. V shed 2 bases and J shed 0 bases, with 13 bases lying between them. CDR3 length: 16 amino acids. The chain couples TRBV7-2 to TRBJ1-2, with D tentatively TRBD1 (5 bases). Material: peripheral blood. This TCR derives from a woman aged 35 to 49 who had recovered from COVID-19. The CDR3 DNA follows: TGTGCCAGCAGCTTACACTACGGGGGATCTAACTATGGCTACACCTTC. Its protein product is CASSLHYGGSNYGYTF.